This TCR beta chain was recorded in a study of blood T cell repertoires in COVID-19. Germline V gene lookup returns CDR1 WNHNN and CDR2 SYGVQD (reference sequence). CDR3 length equals 18 residues. The V gene lost 0 bases and the J gene lost 0 bases, with 15 bases spanning the gap. Ages ranged from roughly 18 to 100 years, with residence in about two dozen US areas. Participants' own reports of clinical history determined their cohort assignment. As processed by the authors: Amplified reference gene primers provided the basis for estimating nucleated cell counts. Clones were sequenced by immunoSEQ multiplex PCR, and TCRdb holds only the in-frame ones, with some missing. That table furnishes V, J and clone size, whereas the DNA furnished D and trimming. The sample has over 350,000 clones; 88% are singletons.

The chain joins TRBV10-1 to TRBJ2-1, with no clear D. What was sequenced was PBMCs or T cells enriched from blood (not recorded which). This sequence originates from a woman aged 30 to 39 with acute COVID-19. The CDR3 loop is CASSESISTRYSYNEQFF. The CDR3, as DNA: TGCGCCAGCAGTGAGTCGATTAGTACGAGATACTCCTACAATGAGCAGTTCTTC.